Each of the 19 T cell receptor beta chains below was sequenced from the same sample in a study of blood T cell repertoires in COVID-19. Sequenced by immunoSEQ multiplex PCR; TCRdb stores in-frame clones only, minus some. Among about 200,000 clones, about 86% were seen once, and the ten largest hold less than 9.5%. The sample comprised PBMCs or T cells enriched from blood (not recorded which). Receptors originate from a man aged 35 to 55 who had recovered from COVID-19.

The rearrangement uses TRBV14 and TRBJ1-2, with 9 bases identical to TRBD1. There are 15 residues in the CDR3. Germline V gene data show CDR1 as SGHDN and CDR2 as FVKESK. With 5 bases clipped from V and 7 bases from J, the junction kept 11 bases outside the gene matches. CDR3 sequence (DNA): TGTGCCAGCAGCGCGCTTTGGGGGACAGGGAGTGGCTACACCTTC. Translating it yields CASSALWGTGSGYTF.

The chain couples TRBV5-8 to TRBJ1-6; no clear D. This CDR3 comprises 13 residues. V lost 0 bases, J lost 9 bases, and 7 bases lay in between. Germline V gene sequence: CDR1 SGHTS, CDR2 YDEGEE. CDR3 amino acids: CASSLVPGSPLHF. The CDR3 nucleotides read TGTGCCAGCAGCTTGGTGCCGGGTTCACCCCTCCACTTT.

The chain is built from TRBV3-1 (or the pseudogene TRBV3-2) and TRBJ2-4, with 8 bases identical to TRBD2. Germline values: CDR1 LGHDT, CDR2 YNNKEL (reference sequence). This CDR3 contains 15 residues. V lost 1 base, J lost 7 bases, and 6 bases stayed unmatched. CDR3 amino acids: CASSQVGGEVNIQYF. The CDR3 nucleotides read TGTGCCAGCAGCCAAGTCGGGGGGGAGGTGAACATTCAGTACTTC.

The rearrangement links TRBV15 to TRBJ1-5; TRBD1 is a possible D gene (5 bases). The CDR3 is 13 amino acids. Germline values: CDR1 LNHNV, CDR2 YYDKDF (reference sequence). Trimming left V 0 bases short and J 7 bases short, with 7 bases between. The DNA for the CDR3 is TGTGCCACCAGCAGAGAAGGGGTGCAGCCCCAGCATTTT. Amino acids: CATSREGVQPQHF.

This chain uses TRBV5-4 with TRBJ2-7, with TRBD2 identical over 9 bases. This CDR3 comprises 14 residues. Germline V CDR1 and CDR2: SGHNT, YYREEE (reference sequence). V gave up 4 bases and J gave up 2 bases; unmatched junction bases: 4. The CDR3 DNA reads TGTGCCAGCAGCCCGACTAGCGGTGCCTACGAGCAGTACTTC. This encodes CASSPTSGAYEQYF. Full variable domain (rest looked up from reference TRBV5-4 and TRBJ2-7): ETGVTQSPTHLIKTRGQQVTLRCSSQSGHNTVSWYQQALGQGPQFIFQYYREEENGRGNFPPRFSGLQFPNYSSELNVNALELDDSALYLCASSPTSGAYEQYFGPGTRLTVT.

CDR3 amino acids: CASSPVSGGEQYF. CDR3 sequence (DNA): TGTGCCAGCTCACCAGTATCAGGAGGCGAGCAGTACTTC. The rearrangement uses TRBV18 and TRBJ2-7, with D possibly matching TRBD2 (5 bases). V lost 2 bases and J lost 6, with 11 bases in between. CDR1 is KGHSH and CDR2 is LQKENI in the germline V gene. The CDR3 loop spans 13 amino acids.

The CDR3 protein is CAWSPTGYGYTF. CDR3 in DNA: TGTGCCTGGAGTCCTACTGGCTATGGCTACACCTTC. The gene calls are TRBV30 and TRBJ1-2; no clear D gene. The V end lost 2 bases, the J end lost 4 bases, and 8 bases lay between the germline ends. Germline lookup yields CDR1 GTSNPN and CDR2 SVGIG (reference sequence). The CDR3 has 12 residues.

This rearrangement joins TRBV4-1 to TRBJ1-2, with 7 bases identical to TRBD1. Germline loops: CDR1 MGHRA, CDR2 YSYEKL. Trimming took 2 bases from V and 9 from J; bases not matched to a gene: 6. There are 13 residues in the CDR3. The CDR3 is CASSQNRDSRYTF. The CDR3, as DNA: TGCGCCAGCAGCCAAAATCGGGACAGTCGCTACACCTTC.

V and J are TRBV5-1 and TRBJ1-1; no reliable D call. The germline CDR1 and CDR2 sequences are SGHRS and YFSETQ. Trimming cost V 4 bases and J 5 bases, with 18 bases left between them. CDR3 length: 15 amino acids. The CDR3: CASSAPGRRDTEAFF. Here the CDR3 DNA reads TGCGCCAGCAGCGCCCCCGGGAGAAGGGATACTGAAGCTTTCTTT.

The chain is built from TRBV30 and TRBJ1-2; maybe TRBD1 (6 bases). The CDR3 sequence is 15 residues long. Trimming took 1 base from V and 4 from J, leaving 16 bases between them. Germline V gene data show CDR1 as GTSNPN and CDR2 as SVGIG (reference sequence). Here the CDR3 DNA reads TGTGCCTGGAGTGCCTCGGACAGTCGTAGCTATGGCTACACCTTC. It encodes CAWSASDSRSYGYTF. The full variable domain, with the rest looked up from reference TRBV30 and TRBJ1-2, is SQTIHQWPATLVQPVGSPLSLECTVEGTSNPNLYWYRQAAGRGLQLLFYSVGIGQISSEVPQNLSASRPQDRQFILSSKKLLLSDSGFYLCAWSASDSRSYGYTFGSGTRLTVV.

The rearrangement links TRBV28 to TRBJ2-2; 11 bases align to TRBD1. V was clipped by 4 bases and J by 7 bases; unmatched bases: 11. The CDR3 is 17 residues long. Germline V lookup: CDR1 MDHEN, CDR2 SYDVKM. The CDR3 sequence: CASSSSAGTGGIGELFF. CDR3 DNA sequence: TGTGCCAGCAGTTCTTCCGCCGGGACAGGGGGAATCGGGGAGCTGTTTTTT.

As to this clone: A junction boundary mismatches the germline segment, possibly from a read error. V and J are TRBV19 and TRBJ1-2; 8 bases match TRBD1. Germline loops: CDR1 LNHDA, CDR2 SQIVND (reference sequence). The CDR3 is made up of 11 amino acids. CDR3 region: CASSIGTGIAF. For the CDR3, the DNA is TGTGCCAGTAGTATAGGGACAGGGATCGCCTTC.

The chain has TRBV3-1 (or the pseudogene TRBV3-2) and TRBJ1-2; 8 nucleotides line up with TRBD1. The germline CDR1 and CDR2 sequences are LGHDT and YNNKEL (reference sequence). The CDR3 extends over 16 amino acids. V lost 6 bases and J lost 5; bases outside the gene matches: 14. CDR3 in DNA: TGTGCCAGCAGTACCACTCTCCAGGGGGCGGTGTATGGCTACACCTTC. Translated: CASSTTLQGAVYGYTF.

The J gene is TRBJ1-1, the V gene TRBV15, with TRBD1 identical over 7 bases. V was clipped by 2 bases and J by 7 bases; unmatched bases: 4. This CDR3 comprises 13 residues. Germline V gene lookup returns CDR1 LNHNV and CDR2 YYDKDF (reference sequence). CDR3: CATSRRQGGEAFF. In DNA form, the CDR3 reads TGTGCCACCAGCAGAAGACAGGGAGGTGAAGCTTTCTTT.

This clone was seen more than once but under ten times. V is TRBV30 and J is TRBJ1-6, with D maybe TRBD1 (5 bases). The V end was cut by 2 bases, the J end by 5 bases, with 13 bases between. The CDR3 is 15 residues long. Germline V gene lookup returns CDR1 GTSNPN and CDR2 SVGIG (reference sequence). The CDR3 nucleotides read TGTGCCTGGAGTACACCTTTGGGGCATAATTCACCCCTCCACTTT. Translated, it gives CAWSTPLGHNSPLHF. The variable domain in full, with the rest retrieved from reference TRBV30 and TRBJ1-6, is SQTIHQWPATLVQPVGSPLSLECTVEGTSNPNLYWYRQAAGRGLQLLFYSVGIGQISSEVPQNLSASRPQDRQFILSSKKLLLSDSGFYLCAWSTPLGHNSPLHFGNGTRLTVT.

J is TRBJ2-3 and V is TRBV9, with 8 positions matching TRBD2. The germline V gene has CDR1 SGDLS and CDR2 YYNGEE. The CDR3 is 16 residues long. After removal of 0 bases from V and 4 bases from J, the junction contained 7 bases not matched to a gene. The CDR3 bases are TGTGCCAGCAGCGTAGAGTCCAGCGGGAGCCCAGATACGCAGTATTTT. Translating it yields CASSVESSGSPDTQYF. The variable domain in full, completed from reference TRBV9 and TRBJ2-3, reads DSGVTQTPKHLITATGQRVTLRCSPRSGDLSVYWYQQSLDQGLQFLIQYYNGEERAKGNILERFSAQQFPDLHSELNLSSLELGDSALYFCASSVESSGSPDTQYFGPGTRLTVL.

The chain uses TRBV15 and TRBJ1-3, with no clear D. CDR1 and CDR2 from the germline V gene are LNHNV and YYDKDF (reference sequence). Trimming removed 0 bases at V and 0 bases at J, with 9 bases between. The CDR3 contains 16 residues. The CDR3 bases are TGTGCCACCAGCAGAGAGGTTGCGATCTCTGGAAACACCATATATTTT. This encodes CATSREVAISGNTIYF.

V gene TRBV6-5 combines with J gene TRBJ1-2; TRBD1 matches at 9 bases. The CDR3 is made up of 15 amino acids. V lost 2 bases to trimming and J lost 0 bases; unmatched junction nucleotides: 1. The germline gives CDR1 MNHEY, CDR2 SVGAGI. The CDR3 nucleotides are TGTGCCAGCAGTTACGGACAGGGGTCTAACTATGGCTACACCTTC. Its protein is CASSYGQGSNYGYTF.

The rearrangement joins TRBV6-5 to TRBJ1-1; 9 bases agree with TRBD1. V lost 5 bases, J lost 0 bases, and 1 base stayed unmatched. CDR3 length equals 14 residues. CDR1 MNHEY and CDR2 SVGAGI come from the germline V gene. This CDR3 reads CASSRDRVNTEAFF. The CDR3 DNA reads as TGTGCCAGCAGTCGGGACAGGGTGAACACTGAAGCTTTCTTT.